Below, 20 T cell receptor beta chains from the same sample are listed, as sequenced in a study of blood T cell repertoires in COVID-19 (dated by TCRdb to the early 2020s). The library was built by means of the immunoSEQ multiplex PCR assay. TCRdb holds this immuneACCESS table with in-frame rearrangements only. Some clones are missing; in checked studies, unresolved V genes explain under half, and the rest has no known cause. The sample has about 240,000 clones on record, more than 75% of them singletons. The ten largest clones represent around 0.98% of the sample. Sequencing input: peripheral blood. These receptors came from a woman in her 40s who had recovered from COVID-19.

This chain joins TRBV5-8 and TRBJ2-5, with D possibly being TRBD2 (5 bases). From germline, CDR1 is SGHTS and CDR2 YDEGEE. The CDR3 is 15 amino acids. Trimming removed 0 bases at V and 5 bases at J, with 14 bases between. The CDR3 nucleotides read TGTGCCAGCAGCTTGGGGAGACTAAGATTGGAGACCCAGTACTTC. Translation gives CASSLGRLRLETQYF.

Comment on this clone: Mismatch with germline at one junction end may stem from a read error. CDR3 coding DNA: TGTGCCAGCAGCGTGGGACCGACAGGGACTCTCGGGTTC. Amino acids: CASSVGPTGTLGF. The chain is built from TRBV9 and TRBJ2-7; possible D gene TRBD1, 7 bases. Per germline, CDR1 SGDLS and CDR2 YYNGEE. There are 13 residues in the CDR3.

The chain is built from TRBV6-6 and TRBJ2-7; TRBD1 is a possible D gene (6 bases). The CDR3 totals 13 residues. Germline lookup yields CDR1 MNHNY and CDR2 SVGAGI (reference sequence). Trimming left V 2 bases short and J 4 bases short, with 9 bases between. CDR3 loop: CASSYPQGYEQYF. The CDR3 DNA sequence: TGTGCCAGCAGTTACCCCCAGGGGTACGAGCAGTACTTC.

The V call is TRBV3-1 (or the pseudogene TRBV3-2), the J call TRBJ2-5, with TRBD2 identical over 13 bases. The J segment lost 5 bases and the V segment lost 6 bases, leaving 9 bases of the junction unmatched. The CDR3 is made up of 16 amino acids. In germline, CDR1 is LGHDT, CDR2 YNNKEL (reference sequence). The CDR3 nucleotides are TGTGCCAGCAGGAAGGGACTAGCGGGGCCTAGGGAGACCCAGTACTTC. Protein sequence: CASRKGLAGPRETQYF.

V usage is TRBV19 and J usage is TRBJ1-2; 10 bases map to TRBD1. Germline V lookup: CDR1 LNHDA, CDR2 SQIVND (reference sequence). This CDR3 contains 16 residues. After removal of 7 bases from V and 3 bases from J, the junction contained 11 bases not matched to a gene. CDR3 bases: TGTGCCAGTACCCCCTTCGGGACAGGGGATCACTATGGCTACACCTTC. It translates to CASTPFGTGDHYGYTF. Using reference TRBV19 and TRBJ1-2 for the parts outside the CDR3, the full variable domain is DGGITQSPKYLFRKEGQNVTLSCEQNLNHDAMYWYRQDPGQGLRLIYYSQIVNDFQKGDIAEGYSVSREKKESFPLTVTSAQKNPTAFYLCASTPFGTGDHYGYTFGSGTRLTVV.

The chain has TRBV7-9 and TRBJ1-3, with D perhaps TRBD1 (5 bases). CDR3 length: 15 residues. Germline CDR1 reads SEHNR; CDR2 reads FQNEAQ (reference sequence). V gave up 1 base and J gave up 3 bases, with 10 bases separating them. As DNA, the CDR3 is TGTGCCAGCAGCTTAGGGGGCAGGTTTGGAAACACCATATATTTT. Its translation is CASSLGGRFGNTIYF.

CDR3 nucleotide sequence: TGTGCCTGGAGTGTATCGGCGGTTGAAGCTTTCTTT. Translated: CAWSVSAVEAFF. V is TRBV30 and J is TRBJ1-1; unclear D gene. The CDR3 runs to 12 residues. The ends were cut back, 0 bases at V and 7 bases at J, with 9 bases in the middle. Looked up from germline, CDR1 is GTSNPN and CDR2 is SVGIG (reference sequence).

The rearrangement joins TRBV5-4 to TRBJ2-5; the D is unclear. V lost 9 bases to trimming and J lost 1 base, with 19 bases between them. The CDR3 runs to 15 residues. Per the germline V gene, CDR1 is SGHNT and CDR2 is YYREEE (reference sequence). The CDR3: CATKGAARSQETQYF. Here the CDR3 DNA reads TGTGCCACCAAAGGCGCGGCCCGGTCCCAAGAGACCCAGTACTTC.

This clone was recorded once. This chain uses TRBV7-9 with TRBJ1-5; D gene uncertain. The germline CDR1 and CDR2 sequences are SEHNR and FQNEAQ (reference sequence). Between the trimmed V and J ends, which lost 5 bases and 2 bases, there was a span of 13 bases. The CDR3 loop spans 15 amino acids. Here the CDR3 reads CASSPPARGNQPQHF. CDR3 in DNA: TGTGCCAGCAGCCCCCCCGCCCGGGGCAATCAGCCCCAGCATTTT.

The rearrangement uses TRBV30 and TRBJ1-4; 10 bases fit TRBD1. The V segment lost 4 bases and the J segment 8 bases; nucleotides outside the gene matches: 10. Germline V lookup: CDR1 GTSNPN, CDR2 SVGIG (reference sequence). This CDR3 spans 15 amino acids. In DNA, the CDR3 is TGTGCCTGGACCGCGACAGGGGGCTTGGGGGAAAAACTGTTTTTT. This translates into CAWTATGGLGEKLFF.

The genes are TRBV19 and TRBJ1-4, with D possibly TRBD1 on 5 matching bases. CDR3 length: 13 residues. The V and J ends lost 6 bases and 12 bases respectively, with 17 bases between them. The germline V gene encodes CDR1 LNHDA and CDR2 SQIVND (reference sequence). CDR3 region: CASRRDVAAELFF. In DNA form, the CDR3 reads TGTGCCAGTAGGCGGGACGTCGCAGCGGAACTGTTTTTT.

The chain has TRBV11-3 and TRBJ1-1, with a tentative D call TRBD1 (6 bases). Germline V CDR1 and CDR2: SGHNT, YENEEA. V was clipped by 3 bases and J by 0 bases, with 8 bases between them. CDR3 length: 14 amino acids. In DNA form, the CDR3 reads TGTGCCAGCAGCTTCACAGGGATGAACACTGAAGCTTTCTTT. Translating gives CASSFTGMNTEAFF.

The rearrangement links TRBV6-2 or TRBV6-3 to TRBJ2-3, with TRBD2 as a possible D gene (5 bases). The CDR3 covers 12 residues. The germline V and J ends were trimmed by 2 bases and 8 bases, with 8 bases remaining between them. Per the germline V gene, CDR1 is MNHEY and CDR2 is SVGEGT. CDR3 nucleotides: TGTGCCAGCAGTTACCCCGCGGGTACGCAGTATTTT. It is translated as CASSYPAGTQYF.

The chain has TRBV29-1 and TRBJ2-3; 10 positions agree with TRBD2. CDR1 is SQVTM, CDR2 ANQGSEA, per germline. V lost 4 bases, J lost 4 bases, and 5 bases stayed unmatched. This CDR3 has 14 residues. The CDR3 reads CSVAASGSPDTQYF. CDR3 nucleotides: TGCAGCGTTGCGGCTAGCGGGAGCCCAGATACGCAGTATTTT.

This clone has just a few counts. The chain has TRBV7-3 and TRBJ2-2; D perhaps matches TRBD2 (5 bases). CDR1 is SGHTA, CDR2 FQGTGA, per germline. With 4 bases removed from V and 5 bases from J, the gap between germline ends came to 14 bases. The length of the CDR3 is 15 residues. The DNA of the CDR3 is TGTGCCAGCAGCTCGGGGAAGATGAGTACCGGGGAGCTGTTTTTT. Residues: CASSSGKMSTGELFF.

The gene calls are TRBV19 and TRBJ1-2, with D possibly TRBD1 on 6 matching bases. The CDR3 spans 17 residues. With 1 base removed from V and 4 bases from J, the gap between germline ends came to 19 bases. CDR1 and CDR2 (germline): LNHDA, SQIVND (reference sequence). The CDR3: CASSIAPGGGAGYGYTF. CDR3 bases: TGTGCCAGTAGTATAGCCCCCGGGGGGGGCGCCGGCTATGGCTACACCTTC.

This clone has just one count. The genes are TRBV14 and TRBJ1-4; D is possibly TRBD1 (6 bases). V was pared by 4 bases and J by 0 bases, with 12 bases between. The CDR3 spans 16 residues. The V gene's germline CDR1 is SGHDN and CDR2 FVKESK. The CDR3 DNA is TGTGCCAGCAGCCGAGGGGGGGCAGCAACTAATGAAAAACTGTTTTTT. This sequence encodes CASSRGGAATNEKLFF.

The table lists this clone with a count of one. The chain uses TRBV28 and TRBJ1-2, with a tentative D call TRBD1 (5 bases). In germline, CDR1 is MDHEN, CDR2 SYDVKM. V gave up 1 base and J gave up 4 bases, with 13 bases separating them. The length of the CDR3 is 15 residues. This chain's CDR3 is CASSLLGGRFYGYTF. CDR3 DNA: TGTGCCAGCAGTTTATTGGGGGGACGCTTCTATGGCTACACCTTC.

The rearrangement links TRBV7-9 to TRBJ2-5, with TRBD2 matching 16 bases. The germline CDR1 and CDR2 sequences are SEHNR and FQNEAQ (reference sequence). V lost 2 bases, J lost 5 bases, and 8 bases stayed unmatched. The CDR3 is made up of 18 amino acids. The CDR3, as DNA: TGTGCCAGCAGCTTAATGGGGACTAGCGGGAGGGCCGGGGAGACCCAGTACTTC. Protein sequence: CASSLMGTSGRAGETQYF.

The CDR3 sequence is CASSLGPQAGTQYF. DNA for the CDR3: TGTGCCAGCAGTTTGGGCCCCCAGGCAGGGACCCAGTACTTC. The gene calls are TRBV6-5 and TRBJ2-5; no clear D. The V end was cut by 4 bases, the J end by 7 bases, with 16 bases between. The CDR3 is 14 amino acids. Germline V lookup: CDR1 MNHEY, CDR2 SVGAGI.